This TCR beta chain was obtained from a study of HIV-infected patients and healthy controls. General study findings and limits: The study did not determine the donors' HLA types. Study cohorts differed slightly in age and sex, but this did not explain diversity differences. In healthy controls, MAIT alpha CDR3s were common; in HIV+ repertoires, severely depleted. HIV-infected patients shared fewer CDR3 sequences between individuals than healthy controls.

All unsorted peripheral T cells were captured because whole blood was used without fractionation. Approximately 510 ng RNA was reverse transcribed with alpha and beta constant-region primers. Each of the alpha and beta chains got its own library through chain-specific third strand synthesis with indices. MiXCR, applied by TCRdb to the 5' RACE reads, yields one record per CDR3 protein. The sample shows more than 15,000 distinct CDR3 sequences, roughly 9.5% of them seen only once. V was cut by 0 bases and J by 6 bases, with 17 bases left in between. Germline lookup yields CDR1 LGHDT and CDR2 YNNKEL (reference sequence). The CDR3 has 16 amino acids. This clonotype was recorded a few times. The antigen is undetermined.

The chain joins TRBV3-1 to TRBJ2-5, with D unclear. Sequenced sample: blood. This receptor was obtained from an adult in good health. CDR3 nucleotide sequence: TGTGCCAGCAGCCAAGATCTGGGTGCCAGGAGAAAGACCCAGTACTTC. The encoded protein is CASSQDLGARRKTQYF.